This T cell receptor beta chain was captured in a study of read filtering for tumor transcriptome and immune sequencing. This library used around 400 ng RNA and molecular barcoded adaptors spanning alpha/delta and beta/gamma chains. TCRdb itself ran the reads through MiXCR, one entry per CDR3 protein. The table has tens of thousands of distinct CDR3 sequences, roughly an eighth seen once. This clonotype was counted ten times or more. The CDR3 is made up of 13 amino acids. Trimming removed 6 bases at V and 2 bases at J, with 12 bases between. CDR1 is SGHRS and CDR2 is YFSETQ in the germline V gene. Sequenced input: a population of CD138-negative cells sorted from bone marrow. The chain uses TRBV5-1 and TRBJ2-7; D is ambiguous. The TCR comes from a donor older than 35 with multiple myeloma. CDR3 DNA: TGCGCCAGCACCTCCGCGGTTACCTACGAGCAGTACTTC. Amino acids: CASTSAVTYEQYF. The full variable domain, its missing parts supplied by reference TRBV5-1 and TRBJ2-7, is KAGVTQTPRYLIKTRGQQVTLSCSPISGHRSVSWYQQTPGQGLQFLFEYFSETQRNKGNFPGRFSGRQFSNSRSEMNVSTLELGDSALYLCASTSAVTYEQYFGPGTRLTVT.